This T cell receptor (beta chain) was recorded in a study of glioma-infiltrating T cells after dendritic cell vaccination. As for the study in general: Between about 2003 and 2013, patients got autologous tumor lysate-pulsed dendritic cell vaccines.

Time point meaning: after dendritic cell vaccination, including at tumor progression/relapse. From germline, CDR1 is MGHRA and CDR2 YSYEKL. Trimming took off 1 base at V and 3 bases at J, with 8 bases between the two ends. The CDR3 loop spans 14 amino acids. Primers: 60 V beta forward and 13 J beta reverse. Assay used: immunoSEQ multiplex PCR; TCRdb lists only in-frame clones, some missing. The data hold tens of thousands of clones, with around 85% observed a single time. This receptor was identified in a human donor with glioblastoma. The V gene is TRBV4-1, the J gene TRBJ2-3, with D uncertain. The specimen was blood, collected after dendritic cell vaccination. The CDR3 nucleotides read TGCGCCAGCAGCCAAGGAGAAGCTACAGATACGCAGTATTTT. As protein: CASSQGEATDTQYF.